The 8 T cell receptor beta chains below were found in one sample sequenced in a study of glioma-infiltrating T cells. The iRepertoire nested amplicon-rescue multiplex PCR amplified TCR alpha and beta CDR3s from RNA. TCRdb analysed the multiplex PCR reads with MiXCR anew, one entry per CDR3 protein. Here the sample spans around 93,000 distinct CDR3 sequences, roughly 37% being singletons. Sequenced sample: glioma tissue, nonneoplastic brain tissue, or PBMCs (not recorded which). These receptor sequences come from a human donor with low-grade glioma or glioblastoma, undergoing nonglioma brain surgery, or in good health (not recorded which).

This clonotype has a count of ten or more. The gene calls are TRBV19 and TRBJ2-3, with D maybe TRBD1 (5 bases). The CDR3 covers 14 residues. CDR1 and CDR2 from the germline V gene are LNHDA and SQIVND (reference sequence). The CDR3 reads CQGPGATLTDTQYF. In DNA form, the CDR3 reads TGTCAGGGTCCAGGAGCGACGCTCACAGATACGCAGTATTTT.

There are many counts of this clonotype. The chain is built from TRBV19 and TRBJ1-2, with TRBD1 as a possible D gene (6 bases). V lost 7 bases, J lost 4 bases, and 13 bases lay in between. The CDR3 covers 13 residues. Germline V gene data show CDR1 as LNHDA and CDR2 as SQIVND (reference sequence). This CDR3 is CASNIRGGYGYTF. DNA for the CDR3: TGTGCCAGTAATATCAGGGGAGGCTATGGCTACACCTTC.

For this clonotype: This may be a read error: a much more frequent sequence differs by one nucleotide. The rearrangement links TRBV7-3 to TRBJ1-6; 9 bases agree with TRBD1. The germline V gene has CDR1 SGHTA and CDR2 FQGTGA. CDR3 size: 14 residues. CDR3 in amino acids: CASSSTGGNPPLHF. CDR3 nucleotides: TGTGCCAGCAGCTCGACAGGGGGTAATCCACCCCTCCACTTT.

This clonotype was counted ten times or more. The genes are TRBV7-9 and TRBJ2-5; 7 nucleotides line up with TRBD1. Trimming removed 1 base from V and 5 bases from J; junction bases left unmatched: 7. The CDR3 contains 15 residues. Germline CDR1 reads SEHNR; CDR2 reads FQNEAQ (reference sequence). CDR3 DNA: TGTGCCAGCAGCTTAGTACAGGGGAGTTTCGAGACCCAGTACTTC. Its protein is CASSLVQGSFETQYF.

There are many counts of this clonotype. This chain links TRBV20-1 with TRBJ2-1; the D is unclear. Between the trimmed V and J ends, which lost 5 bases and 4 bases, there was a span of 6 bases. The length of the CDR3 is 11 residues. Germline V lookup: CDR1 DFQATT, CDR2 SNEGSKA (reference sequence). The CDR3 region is CSALAYNEQFF. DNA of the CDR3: TGCAGTGCTCTTGCTTACAATGAGCAGTTCTTC.

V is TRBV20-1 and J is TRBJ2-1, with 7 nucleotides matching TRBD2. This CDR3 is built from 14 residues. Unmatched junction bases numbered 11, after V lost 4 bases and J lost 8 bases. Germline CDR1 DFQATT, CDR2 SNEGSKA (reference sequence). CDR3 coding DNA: TGCAGTGCTACAGCGGGACTTAGCAGCCATGAGCAGTTCTTC. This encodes CSATAGLSSHEQFF.

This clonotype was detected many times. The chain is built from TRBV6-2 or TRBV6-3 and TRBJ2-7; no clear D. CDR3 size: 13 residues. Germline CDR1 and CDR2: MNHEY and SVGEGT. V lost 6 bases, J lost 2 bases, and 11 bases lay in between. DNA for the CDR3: TGTGCCAGCAGCCAGACGGCCGCCTACGAGCAGTACTTC. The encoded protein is CASSQTAAYEQYF.

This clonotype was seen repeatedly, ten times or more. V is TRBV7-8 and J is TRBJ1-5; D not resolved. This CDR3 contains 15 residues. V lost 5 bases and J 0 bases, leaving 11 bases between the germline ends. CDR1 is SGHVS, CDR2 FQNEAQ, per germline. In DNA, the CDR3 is TGTGCCAGCAGCCCCAAGGGCGGTAGCAATCAGCCCCAGCATTTT. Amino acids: CASSPKGGSNQPQHF.